This is a list of T cell receptor beta chains from one sample in a study of early T cells in non-severe SARS-CoV-2 infection. In TCRdb, the 5' RACE reads were re-called with MiXCR into one record per CDR3 protein. The table lists some 98,000 distinct CDR3 sequences, 11% of them singletons. Material: whole blood. All receptors come from an adult who was a healthcare worker with PCR-confirmed SARS-CoV-2 infection or an uninfected control (not recorded which). Each CDR3 is given with its conserved first and last residue. D genes are given only for firm matches. Part of the rows lack a size; the others show once, few, many or a class for expanded clones.

D	J	V	size	length	CDR3	DNA
TRBD2	TRBJ2-3	TRBV6-1	many	16	CASSDGLAGGQNTQYF	TGTGCCAGCAGTGACGGACTAGCGGGAGGGCAAAATACGCAGTATTTT
NA	TRBJ1-2	TRBV3-1	many	13	CASSQEGFGGYTF	TGTGCCAGCAGCCAAGAGGGCTTCGGTGGCTACACCTTC
NA	TRBJ2-1	TRBV30	few	13	CAWSSSSYNEQFF	TGTGCCTGGAGTTCGAGCTCCTACAATGAGCAGTTCTTC
TRBD2	TRBJ2-1	TRBV10-1	many	14	CASSESSGGGEQFF	TGCGCCAGCAGTGAGTCTAGCGGGGGTGGTGAGCAGTTCTTC
NA	TRBJ1-5	TRBV12-3/TRBV12-4	many	13	CASSFRELQPQHF	TGTGCCAGCAGTTTCAGGGAGCTCCAGCCCCAGCATTTT
NA	TRBJ1-1	TRBV6-5	NA	15	CASSYIWGSDTEAFF	TGTGCCAGCAGTTACATCTGGGGATCGGACACTGAAGCTTTCTTT
TRBD2	TRBJ2-5	TRBV12-3/TRBV12-4	NA	15	CASSLFLAVQETQYF	TGTGCCAGCAGTTTATTTCTAGCGGTCCAAGAGACCCAGTACTTC
TRBD1	TRBJ1-1	TRBV5-1	NA	14	CASSWDRENTEAFF	TGCGCCAGCAGCTGGGACAGGGAGAACACTGAAGCTTTCTTT
NA	TRBJ2-2	TRBV4-1	NA	15	CASTLTAGNTGELFF	TGCGCCAGCACTCTAACGGCCGGGAACACCGGGGAGCTGTTTTTT
NA	TRBJ2-1	TRBV5-8	few	15	CASSLASTSRDEQFF	TGTGCCAGCAGCTTGGCAAGCACTAGCAGGGATGAGCAGTTCTTC
NA	TRBJ2-5	TRBV29-1	few	14	CSVAPTKGGETQYF	TGCAGCGTCGCCCCTACCAAGGGGGGCGAGACCCAGTACTTC
NA	TRBJ2-6	TRBV7-2	many	16	CASSTGPTSGANVLTF	TGTGCCAGCAGCACCGGACCGACCTCTGGGGCCAACGTCCTGACTTTC
NA	TRBJ2-2	TRBV5-1	few	14	CASSLTSNTGELFF	TGCGCCAGCAGCTTAACAAGTAACACCGGGGAGCTGTTTTTT
TRBD1	TRBJ2-7	TRBV28	NA	17	CASSGQGGSGQFYEQYF	TGTGCCAGCAGCGGACAGGGGGGGAGCGGGCAATTTTACGAGCAGTACTTC
NA	TRBJ1-6	TRBV20-1	NA	18	CSARDHVPGGGYNSPLHF	TGCAGTGCTAGAGATCATGTACCGGGGGGTGGATATAATTCACCCCTCCACTTT
NA	TRBJ1-3	TRBV7-6	many	15	CASSLDPLLGNTIYF	TGTGCCAGCAGCCTCGACCCCCTGCTAGGAAACACCATATATTTT
NA	TRBJ2-2	TRBV20-1	few	15	CSARIPREGTGELFF	TGCAGTGCTAGAATCCCCAGGGAAGGCACCGGGGAGCTGTTTTTT
NA	TRBJ2-2	TRBV7-9	few	16	CASSLAPVANTGELFF	TGTGCCAGCAGCTTAGCCCCCGTCGCGAACACCGGGGAGCTGTTTTTT
NA	TRBJ1-1	TRBV18	NA	13	CASSPYLGTEAFF	TGTGCCAGCTCACCATACCTGGGCACTGAAGCTTTCTTT
TRBD1	TRBJ2-7	TRBV10-3	many	18	CAISESFGKGAAIYEQYF	TGTGCCATCAGTGAGTCCTTCGGGAAGGGGGCTGCTATCTACGAGCAGTACTTC
TRBD2	TRBJ2-3	TRBV28	NA	17	CASRANTGLASTDTQYF	TGTGCCAGCAGGGCAAATACGGGACTAGCGAGCACAGATACGCAGTATTTT
NA	TRBJ2-7	TRBV28	few	11	CASSFRDEQYF	TGTGCCAGCAGTTTCCGGGACGAGCAGTACTTC
NA	TRBJ2-7	TRBV27	NA	16	CASSSSSGGYSYEQYF	TGTGCCAGCAGTTCTTCCTCAGGGGGGTACTCCTACGAGCAGTACTTC
NA	TRBJ2-5	TRBV6-5	many	19	CASTLFYRDLLMGQETQYF	TGTGCCAGCACCTTATTTTACAGGGACCTACTAATGGGGCAAGAGACCCAGTACTTC
NA	TRBJ1-5	TRBV4-1	many	14	CASSQDRANQPQHF	TGCGCCAGCAGCCAAGATCGGGCGAATCAGCCCCAGCATTTT
NA	TRBJ1-5	TRBV27	few	18	CASSFAGPRRDSNQPQHF	TGTGCCAGCAGTTTTGCGGGCCCTCGCCGAGATAGCAATCAGCCCCAGCATTTT
TRBD2	TRBJ2-7	TRBV3-1	many	15	CASSPELAGSYEQYF	TGTGCCAGCAGCCCAGAACTAGCGGGGTCCTACGAGCAGTACTTC
TRBD1	TRBJ1-1	TRBV6-1	many	13	CASSRQGVAEAFF	TGTGCCAGCAGCCGACAGGGGGTGGCTGAAGCTTTCTTT
NA	TRBJ1-1	TRBV5-1	once	14	CASSLVSDGPEAFF	TGCGCCAGCAGCTTGGTTAGCGATGGTCCTGAAGCTTTCTTT
TRBD1	TRBJ2-1	TRBV7-9	NA	12	CASSLTGVWGFF	TGTGCCAGCAGCCTAACAGGGGTTTGGGGGTTCTTC
NA	TRBJ2-7	TRBV7-2	few	13	CASTLSHPYEQYF	TGTGCCAGCACCCTATCGCACCCCTACGAGCAGTACTTC
NA	TRBJ2-2	TRBV7-3	many	16	CASSLSGGAGTGELFF	TGTGCCAGCAGCTTAAGCGGGGGCGCGGGCACCGGGGAGCTGTTTTTT
NA	TRBJ2-7	TRBV20-1	few	15	CSASAGGVRAYEQYF	TGCAGTGCTAGCGCAGGGGGGGTTAGGGCGTACGAGCAGTACTTC
TRBD2	TRBJ2-3	TRBV20-1	NA	15	CSARARRGDTDTQYF	TGCAGTGCTAGGGCCCGGCGGGGGGACACAGATACGCAGTATTTT
NA	TRBJ2-2	TRBV24-1	once	10	CATNAGELFF	TGTGCCACCAACGCCGGGGAGCTGTTTTTT
NA	TRBJ2-1	TRBV5-1	few	12	CASSSMGNEQFF	TGCGCCAGCAGCTCTATGGGCAATGAGCAGTTCTTC
TRBD1	TRBJ2-2	TRBV11-1	few	16	CASRIPGQGAHGELFF	TGTGCCAGCAGAATTCCGGGACAGGGTGCCCACGGGGAGCTGTTTTTT
TRBD1	TRBJ1-5	TRBV2	NA	16	CASRLLGTGGNQPQHF	TGTGCCAGCAGGCTCTTGGGGACAGGGGGCAATCAGCCCCAGCATTTT